Here is one T cell receptor (beta chain) with its context. This CDR3 region has 16 residues. Germline CDR1 reads KGHDR; CDR2 reads SFDVKD. Trimming removed 10 bases at V and 0 bases at J, with 18 bases between. This entry is derived from a study of T-cell reconstitution after alpha-beta-depleted transplantation in children. During its preparation, the TCRbeta library received unique molecular identifiers. TCRdb passed the PCR reads through MiXCR, listing each CDR3 protein once. The sample yields hundreds of thousands of distinct CDR3 sequences, roughly 17% seen once. The source material was PBMCs from the stem cell graft donor, sampled from the stem cell graft. The receptor was isolated from a human donor who donated a stem cell graft to a child with acute myeloid leukemia. This rearrangement joins TRBV24-1 to TRBJ2-4; D is unresolved. CDR3 amino acids: CATLMDRYVAKNIQYF. The CDR3 nucleotides read TGTGCCACGCTTATGGACCGATACGTAGCCAAAAACATTCAGTACTTC.